This TCR beta chain was recovered during a study of T cells in Graves' hyperthyroidism and ophthalmopathy. About the research overall: Once the initial diagnosis was made, peripheral blood was obtained before any treatment. Whole-study results and caveats: Ophthalmopathy, which appeared later, was predicted by the model a median roughly 6.4 months before onset.

Researchers amplified the TCR beta CDR3 regions from RNA transcripts. Carried out on the TCR CDR3, a first-round RT-PCR used the HTBI primer set. TCRdb reprocessed the multiplex PCR reads via MiXCR and lists one record per CDR3 protein. The sample carries around 300,000 distinct CDR3 sequences, over 11% recorded once. This clonotype was recorded many times. Its antigen is still unknown. Germline CDR1 reads MDHEN; CDR2 reads SYDVKM. The CDR3 spans 13 residues. The ends were cut back, 10 bases at V and 10 bases at J, with 17 bases in the middle. Graves' hyperthyroidism was deemed stable absent ophthalmopathy progression within 18 months. Uncontrolled infection, other autoimmune disease, pregnancy or lactation led to exclusion.

This clonotype originated in a woman aged 30 to 39 with Graves' hyperthyroidism. The chain uses TRBV28 and TRBJ1-6; maybe TRBD1 (6 bases). Sequences were obtained from blood. The CDR3 is CATGGGAGSPLHF. CDR3 in DNA: TGTGCCACCGGCGGGGGCGCTGGATCACCCCTCCACTTT.